Listed below are T cell receptor beta chains from one sample, sequenced in a study of shared clonotypes between healthy human individuals. Only in-frame clones appear in the TCRdb table, and some are missing; sequencing was by immunoSEQ multiplex PCR. Among hundreds of thousands of clones listed, 97% were seen once. The sequenced material came from naive CD4+ T cells sorted from blood. These receptors all come from a woman aged 30 to 39 in good health. CDR3s include the opening cysteine and the closing phenylalanine or tryptophan. D genes are given only for firm matches. Only some rows state a clone size, as once, few, many or a class for expanded clones.

TRBD1	.	TRBV18	TRBJ2-7	CASSPTDRILSEQYF	TGTGCCAGCTCACCTACGGACAGGATATTATCCGAGCAGTACTTC
.	.	TRBV15	TRBJ2-1	CATSRLTKRESSYNEQFF	TGTGCCACCAGCAGACTAACTAAACGGGAGTCTAGCTACAATGAGCAGTTCTTC
.	.	TRBV5-1	TRBJ1-1	CASGLGSDNPEAFF	TGCGCCAGCGGGCTTGGGTCGGATAATCCTGAAGCTTTCTTT
.	.	TRBV5-4	TRBJ2-7	CASSLKGKSSYEQYF	TGTGCCAGCAGCTTGAAAGGGAAGAGCTCCTACGAGCAGTACTTC
TRBD1	.	TRBV28	TRBJ2-5	CASSPEGTGRETQYF	TGTGCCAGCAGCCCGGAAGGGACAGGGCGGGAGACCCAGTACTTC
.	.	TRBV28	TRBJ2-1	CASSPPPWSSADNEQFF	TGTGCCAGCAGTCCCCCCCCGTGGTCTAGCGCGGACAATGAGCAGTTCTTC
TRBD1	.	TRBV15	TRBJ2-1	CATSRDRKDRVYNEQFF	TGTGCCACCAGCAGAGATCGGAAGGACAGGGTCTACAATGAGCAGTTCTTC
.	.	TRBV5-1	TRBJ2-7	CASSLERGAVSYEQYF	TGCGCCAGCAGCTTGGAACGGGGGGCCGTATCCTACGAGCAGTACTTC
TRBD1	.	TRBV19	TRBJ1-2	CASRMTGAEGYTF	TGTGCCAGTAGGATGACAGGGGCGGAAGGCTACACCTTC
.	.	TRBV9	TRBJ1-4	CASSGLPSGEKLFF	TGTGCCAGCAGCGGACTACCATCAGGGGAAAAACTGTTTTTT
.	.	TRBV7-9	TRBJ2-5	CAIARYLGDEERETQYF	TGTGCCATAGCGAGATACCTGGGGGACGAGGAAAGGGAGACCCAGTACTTC
.	.	TRBV28	TRBJ2-7	CASSFGLAYEQYF	TGTGCCAGCAGTTTCGGGTTGGCGTACGAGCAGTACTTC
.	once	TRBV15	TRBJ1-2	CATSPPSGRGYTF	TGTGCCACCAGCCCACCTTCCGGGCGCGGCTACACCTTC
TRBD1	.	TRBV30	TRBJ1-6	CAWNRDSQPLHF	TGTGCCTGGAATCGGGACAGTCAGCCCCTCCACTTT
.	few	TRBV5-1	TRBJ1-1	CASSSNTEAFF	TGCGCCAGCAGCTCGAACACTGAAGCTTTCTTT
.	.	TRBV10-3	TRBJ1-5	CAIKDQYSNQPQHF	TGTGCCATCAAAGACCAATATAGCAATCAGCCCCAGCATTTT
.	.	TRBV27	TRBJ1-5	CASSSGEGYQPQHF	TGTGCCAGCAGTTCCGGTGAGGGCTATCAGCCCCAGCATTTT
TRBD1	.	TRBV27	TRBJ2-7	CASRPTGGSEQYF	TGTGCCAGCAGGCCTACAGGGGGTAGCGAGCAGTACTTC
TRBD1	.	TRBV18	TRBJ2-2	CASSPPGQGATGELFF	TGTGCCAGCTCACCCCCGGGCCAGGGGGCCACCGGGGAGCTGTTTTTT
TRBD2	.	TRBV9	TRBJ2-1	CASSVFGTSGVGSYNEQFF	TGTGCCAGCAGCGTATTTGGGACTAGCGGTGTCGGTTCCTACAATGAGCAGTTCTTC
.	.	TRBV6-6	TRBJ1-5	CASSYGGQPQHF	TGTGCCAGCAGTTACGGGGGACAGCCCCAGCATTTT
.	once	TRBV7-9	TRBJ1-4	CASSPLATNEKLFF	TGTGCCAGCAGCCCACTTGCAACTAATGAAAAACTGTTTTTT
TRBD1	once	TRBV5-6	TRBJ1-2	CASSTGTGENGYTF	TGTGCCAGCAGCACGGGGACAGGGGAGAATGGCTACACCTTC
TRBD1	.	TRBV6-1	TRBJ2-1	CASSPGTGNNEQFF	TGTGCCAGCAGTCCCGGGACAGGGAACAATGAGCAGTTCTTC
TRBD1	.	TRBV28	TRBJ2-3	CASSTGQGTDTQYF	TGTGCCAGCAGTACGGGACAGGGAACAGATACGCAGTATTTT
TRBD2	.	TRBV7-3	TRBJ2-7	CASSPGLADYEQYF	TGTGCCAGCAGCCCGGGACTAGCGGACTACGAGCAGTACTTC
TRBD1	.	TRBV28	TRBJ2-6	CASSWTGSGANVLTF	TGTGCCAGCAGCTGGACAGGGTCAGGGGCCAACGTCCTGACTTTC
TRBD2	.	TRBV28	TRBJ2-3	CASTAGITDTQYF	TGTGCCAGCACAGCGGGAATCACAGATACGCAGTATTTT
TRBD1	.	TRBV19	TRBJ2-4	CASSIGDSIAKNIQYF	TGTGCCAGTAGTATAGGGGACAGTATAGCCAAAAACATTCAGTACTTC
.	.	TRBV28	TRBJ2-5	CASMGETQYF	TGTGCCAGCATGGGAGAGACCCAGTACTTC
TRBD2	once	TRBV4-1	TRBJ2-1	CASRWTSGTHNEQFF	TGCGCCAGCAGGTGGACTAGCGGGACCCACAATGAGCAGTTCTTC
.	.	TRBV28	TRBJ2-7	CASSSGVLYEQYF	TGTGCCAGCAGTTCAGGGGTGTTGTACGAGCAGTACTTC
.	.	TRBV7-2	TRBJ2-2	CASSHTPLFGELFF	TGTGCCAGCAGTCATACCCCATTATTCGGGGAGCTGTTTTTT
.	.	TRBV2	TRBJ1-5	CASSADGRNQPQHF	TGTGCCAGCAGTGCGGACGGACGCAATCAGCCCCAGCATTTT
.	.	TRBV18	TRBJ1-5	CASSPDKNNQPQHF	TGTGCCAGCTCACCCGACAAGAACAATCAGCCCCAGCATTTT
.	.	TRBV28	TRBJ1-4	CASTALAREKLFF	TGTGCCAGCACCGCCTTGGCTCGCGAAAAACTGTTTTTT